This TCR beta chain was sequenced for a study of blood T cells in healthy people across ages. Study outcomes and limitations: A greater number of naive CD4+ cells and higher diversity distinguished long-lived donors from aged donors. Roughly linearly, TCR beta diversity per million T cells fell as age increased. The study regarded diversity estimates from one million T cells as underestimates.

Then a second PCR, running roughly 7 to 11 cycles, was carried out with a sample-barcoded 5' primer and a J-beta primer mix. TCRdb itself ran the 5' RACE reads through MiXCR, one entry per CDR3 protein. The table lists approximately 800,000 distinct CDR3 sequences, roughly 40% of them singletons. On this clonotype itself: As yet, its antigen is unknown.

The CDR3 has 13 amino acids. V lost 5 bases, J lost 2 bases, and 10 bases lay in between. Germline V gives CDR1 MNHEY, CDR2 SVGAGI. The TCR was taken from a man aged 18 to 30 in good health. The chain recombines TRBV6-5 with TRBJ2-7, with a weak D call TRBD1 (5 bases). The sequenced material came from blood. CDR3 coding DNA: TGTGCCAGCAGTGACTTAGGGGCCTACGAGCAGTACTTC. Translated: CASSDLGAYEQYF.